This T cell receptor (beta chain) was sequenced in a study of cytomegalovirus exposure and HLA in healthy donors. Study information: An earlier analysis identified 117 million unique TCR beta sequences in some 180 million T cells. Broader study findings: In a later analysis, TCR beta V- and J-gene trimming was associated with a missense DCLRE1C variant. Later work associated 17,000 or so TCR beta sequences with HLA alleles at 0.05 false discovery rate.

It was with 60 Vbeta and 13 Jbeta primers that the PCR ran. Clones were sequenced by immunoSEQ multiplex PCR, and TCRdb holds only the in-frame ones, with some missing. The data contain roughly 150,000 clones, approximately 80% of them seen just once; the ten biggest clones take up approximately 15%. The CDR3 runs 13 residues. Germline lookup yields CDR1 SGDLS and CDR2 YYNGEE. V lost 4 bases and J lost 6, with 11 bases in between. Remarks on this clone: Antigen specificity is unknown.

The specimen was PBMCs. This TCR derives from a woman aged 40-49 years in good health and CMV-seronegative. V gene TRBV9 combines with J gene TRBJ1-5; D gene ambiguous. The CDR3 bases are TGTGCCAGCAGCCCTTTTCCGGGTCAGCCCCAGCATTTT. This sequence encodes CASSPFPGQPQHF.